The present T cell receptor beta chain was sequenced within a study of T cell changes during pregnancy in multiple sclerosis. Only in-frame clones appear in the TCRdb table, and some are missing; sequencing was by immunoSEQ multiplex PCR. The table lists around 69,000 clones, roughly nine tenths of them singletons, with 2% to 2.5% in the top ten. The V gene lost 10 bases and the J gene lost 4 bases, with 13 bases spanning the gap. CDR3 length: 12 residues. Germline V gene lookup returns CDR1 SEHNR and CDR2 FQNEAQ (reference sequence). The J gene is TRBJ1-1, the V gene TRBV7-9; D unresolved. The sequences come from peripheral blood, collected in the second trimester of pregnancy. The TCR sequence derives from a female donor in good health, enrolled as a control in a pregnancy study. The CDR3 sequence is CATIGGSTEAFF. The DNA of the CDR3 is TGTGCCACGATAGGAGGATCCACTGAAGCTTTCTTT. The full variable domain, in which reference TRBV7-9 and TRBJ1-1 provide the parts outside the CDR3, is DTGVSQNPRHKITKRGQNVTFRCDPISEHNRLYWYRQTLGQGPEFLTYFQNEAQLEKSRLLSDRFSAERPKGSFSTLEIQRTEQGDSAMYLCATIGGSTEAFFGQGTRLTVV.